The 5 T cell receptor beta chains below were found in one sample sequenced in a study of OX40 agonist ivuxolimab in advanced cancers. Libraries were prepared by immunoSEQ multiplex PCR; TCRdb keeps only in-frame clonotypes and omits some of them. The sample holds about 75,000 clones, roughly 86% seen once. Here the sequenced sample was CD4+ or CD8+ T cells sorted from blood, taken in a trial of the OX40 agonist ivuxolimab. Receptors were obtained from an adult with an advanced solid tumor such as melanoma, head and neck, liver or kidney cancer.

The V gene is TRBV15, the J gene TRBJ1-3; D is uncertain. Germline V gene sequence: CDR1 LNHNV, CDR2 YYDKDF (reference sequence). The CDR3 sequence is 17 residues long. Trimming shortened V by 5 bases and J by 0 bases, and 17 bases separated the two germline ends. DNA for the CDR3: TGTGCCACCAGCCGTTTTGTGCAGGTTGCCTCTGGAAACACCATATATTTT. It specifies CATSRFVQVASGNTIYF.

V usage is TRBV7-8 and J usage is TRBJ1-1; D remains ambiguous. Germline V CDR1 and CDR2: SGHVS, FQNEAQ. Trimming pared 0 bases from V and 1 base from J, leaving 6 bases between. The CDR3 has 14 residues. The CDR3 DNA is TGTGCCAGCAGCTTAGCTGAGGCGAACACTGAAGCTTTCTTT. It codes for CASSLAEANTEAFF.

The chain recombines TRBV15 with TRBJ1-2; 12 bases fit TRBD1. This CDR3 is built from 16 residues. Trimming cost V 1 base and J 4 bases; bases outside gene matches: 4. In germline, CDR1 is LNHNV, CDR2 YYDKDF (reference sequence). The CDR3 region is CATSRVGTGGVYGYTF. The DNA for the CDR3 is TGTGCCACCAGCAGAGTGGGGACAGGGGGCGTCTATGGCTACACCTTC. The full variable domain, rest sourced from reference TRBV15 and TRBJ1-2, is DAMVIQNPRYQVTQFGKPVTLSCSQTLNHNVMYWYQQKSSQAPKLLFHYYDKDFNNEADTPDNFQSRRPNTSFCFLDIRSPGLGDTAMYLCATSRVGTGGVYGYTFGSGTRLTVV.

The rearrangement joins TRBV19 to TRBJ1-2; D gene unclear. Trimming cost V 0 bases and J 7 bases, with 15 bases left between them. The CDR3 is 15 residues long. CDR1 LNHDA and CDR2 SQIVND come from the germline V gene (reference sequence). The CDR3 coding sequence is TGTGCCAGTAGTATAGATCCCGCTCTCACGGGTGGCTACACCTTC. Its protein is CASSIDPALTGGYTF.

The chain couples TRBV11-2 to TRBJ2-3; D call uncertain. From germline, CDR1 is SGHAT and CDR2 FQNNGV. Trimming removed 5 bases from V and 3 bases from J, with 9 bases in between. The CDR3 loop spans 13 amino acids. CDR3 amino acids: CASSPRTTDTQYF. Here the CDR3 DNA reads TGTGCCAGCAGCCCTAGGACGACAGATACGCAGTATTTT.